Each of the 16 T cell receptor beta chains below was sequenced from the same sample in a study of blood T cells in healthy people across ages. The authors ran a second PCR of roughly 6 to 12 cycles using a sample-barcoded 5' primer and a J-beta primer mix. One entry per CDR3 protein, called by TCRdb with MiXCR from the 5' RACE reads. The data show about 670,000 distinct CDR3 sequences, with roughly half seen just once and less than 15% held by the top ten. Sequencing was done on a sample of blood. Receptors were obtained from an elderly woman in good health.

About this clonotype itself: Being one base from a much bigger clone, this may be a read error. This CDR3 is CASSIGGGRTTYNDQFF. CDR3 coding DNA: TGTGCCAGCAGTATTGGAGGTGGGCGGACCACCTACAATGATCAGTTCTTC. J is TRBJ2-1 and V is TRBV28; maybe TRBD2 (5 bases). This CDR3 has 17 residues. The germline CDR1 and CDR2 sequences are MDHEN and SYDVKM.

The chain has TRBV2 and TRBJ1-6, with D hard to call. Germline loops: CDR1 SNHLY, CDR2 FYNNEI. The CDR3 sequence is 12 residues long. V shed 6 bases and J shed 7 bases, with 7 bases lying between them. CDR3 region: CASRLQNSPLHF. CDR3 nucleotides: TGTGCCAGCAGGTTACAGAATTCACCCCTCCACTTT.

A word on this clonotype: A much larger clone differs by one base, so this may be a read error. J is TRBJ2-5 and V is TRBV21-1; TRBD2, the table's D call, was not compared with the DNA. The J call may be incorrect, as the DNA end agrees better with TRBJ2-4. TRBV21-1 represents a pseudogene. This CDR3 region has 17 residues. The CDR3 DNA reads TGTGCCAGCAGCAGTCAAGCCCGGGATCTAGCCAAAAGCATTCAGTACTTC. Translating gives CASSSQARDLAKSIQYF.

This clonotype was counted ten times or more. The chain links TRBV27 to TRBJ2-1; D is ambiguous. V was trimmed by 4 bases and J by 0 bases, leaving 10 bases between them. Germline assignment: CDR1 MNHEY and CDR2 SMNVEV (reference sequence). The CDR3 totals 15 residues. Here the CDR3 reads CASSWYKLSYNEQFF. The CDR3 DNA follows: TGTGCCAGCAGTTGGTACAAACTCTCCTACAATGAGCAGTTCTTC.

The V and J genes are TRBV30 and TRBJ2-3; 10 nucleotides line up with TRBD2. V gave up 7 bases and J gave up 6 bases; unmatched junction bases: 13. The CDR3 is made up of 15 amino acids. The V gene's germline CDR1 is GTSNPN and CDR2 SVGIG (reference sequence). The CDR3 spells CASGSGRIFDDTQYF. Here the CDR3 DNA reads TGTGCCTCGGGTAGCGGGAGGATATTTGATGATACGCAGTATTTT.

This clonotype was observed many times. The V and J genes are TRBV7-2 and TRBJ2-5; no clear D. The CDR3 runs to 13 residues. V shed 5 bases and J shed 2 bases, with 9 bases lying between them. Germline lookup yields CDR1 SGHTA and CDR2 FQGNSA. The CDR3 DNA reads TGTGCCAGCAGCGCTCTGAGACAAGAGACCCAGTACTTC. It codes for CASSALRQETQYF.

In regard to this clonotype: A much larger clone differs from this one at a single base, so this may be a read error. The chain links TRBV5-1 to TRBJ2-3; D possibly corresponds to TRBD2 (5 bases). CDR1 and CDR2 from the germline V gene are SGHRS and YFSETQ. The ends were cut back, 4 bases at V and 1 base at J, with 16 bases in the middle. CDR3 length: 16 amino acids. The CDR3 here is CASSQIRGTRTDTQYF. CDR3 nucleotides: TGCGCCAGCAGCCAAATACGGGGAACCCGCACAGATACGCAGTATTTT.

Regarding this clonotype: Possible read error: a much larger clone is one base away. The chain combines TRBV14 with TRBJ1-2; D is possibly TRBD1 (6 bases). V lost 3 bases and J 5 bases, leaving 13 bases between the germline ends. This CDR3 has 14 residues. Germline lookup yields CDR1 SGHDN and CDR2 FVKESK. The CDR3 loop is CASSQFTGYYGYTF. In DNA form, the CDR3 reads TGTGCCAGCAGCCAGTTCACAGGGTATTATGGCTACACCTTC.

The chain carries TRBV12-3 or TRBV12-4 and TRBJ2-3; D is uncertain. The CDR3 extends over 13 amino acids. The germline V and J ends were trimmed by 3 bases and 9 bases, with 13 bases remaining between them. CDR3 amino acids: CASSFRVDSTQYF. The CDR3 region has the DNA TGTGCCAGCAGTTTTAGGGTTGATTCCACGCAGTATTTT.

The chain employs TRBV4-2 and TRBJ2-1; 12 positions agree with TRBD2. V was pared by 0 bases and J by 5 bases, with 2 bases of the junction left unmatched. This CDR3 contains 16 residues. Germline CDR1 LGHNA, CDR2 YNFKEQ. The CDR3 coding sequence is TGTGCCAGCAGCCAAGACCTAGCGGGGGGGCACAATGAGCAGTTCTTC. Translating gives CASSQDLAGGHNEQFF.

The chain links TRBV20-1 to TRBJ1-5; D is unclear. With 1 base removed from V and 0 bases from J, the gap between germline ends came to 7 bases. Germline V gene data show CDR1 as DFQATT and CDR2 as SNEGSKA (reference sequence). This CDR3 region has 14 residues. The CDR3 DNA reads as TGCAGTGCTAGAGCGACTCATAGCAATCAGCCCCAGCATTTT. Translation: CSARATHSNQPQHF.

The V gene is TRBV12-3 or TRBV12-4, the J gene TRBJ2-1; D may be TRBD2 (5 bases). CDR3 size: 15 residues. V was shortened by 2 bases and J by 7 bases, with 15 bases between the two germline ends. The CDR3 loop reads CASSLTSPMRNEQFF. The CDR3 region has the DNA TGTGCCAGCAGTTTAACTAGTCCTATGCGTAATGAGCAGTTCTTC.

The chain combines TRBV28 with TRBJ2-7; 12 nucleotides match TRBD2. From germline, CDR1 is MDHEN and CDR2 SYDVKM. The V segment lost 8 bases and the J segment 7 bases; nucleotides outside the gene matches: 12. CDR3 size: 15 residues. The CDR3 protein is CASHTRTSGRNEQYF. DNA of the CDR3: TGTGCCAGCCACACGAGAACTAGCGGGAGGAATGAGCAGTACTTC.

In the case of this clonotype: This may come from a read error, since a much larger clone is one base off. The chain joins TRBV4-2 to TRBJ1-2; D not resolved. Germline CDR1 LGHNA, CDR2 YNFKEQ. This CDR3 has 14 residues. For the CDR3, the DNA is TGTGCCAGCAGCCAGAAGACACTGAACTATGGCCACACCTTC. Its translation is CASSQKTLNYGHTF.

This clonotype was seen just once. This could be a read error, since a much larger clone is one nucleotide away. This chain connects TRBV5-1 to TRBJ2-1; TRBD2 agrees at 10 bases. The J call may not be correct, given that the DNA end is closer to TRBJ2-7. This CDR3 spans 17 amino acids. Germline V gene lookup returns CDR1 SGHRS and CDR2 YFSETQ. DNA of the CDR3: TGCGCCAGCAGCTTGGGGGCTAGCGGGAGCTTTTACAATGAGCAGTACTTC. Amino acids: CASSLGASGSFYNEQYF.

The gene calls are TRBV28 and TRBJ2-3; D remains unclear. Germline assignment: CDR1 MDHEN and CDR2 SYDVKM. The CDR3 length is 12 residues. V lost 8 bases to trimming and J lost 2 bases, with 8 bases between them. CDR3 sequence reads: CASGLLTDTQYF. In nucleotides, the CDR3 is TGTGCCAGCGGCCTACTCACAGATACGCAGTATTTT.